Following are 12 T cell receptor beta chains from one sample sequenced in a study of T cell repertoires in ileal Crohn's disease. The sorted cells were lamina propria lymphocytes from surgical specimens, first isolated by density gradient. The table came from immunoSEQ multiplex PCR; TCRdb's copy has only in-frame clones and leaves some out. The sample has roughly 3,400 clones; approximately 80% are singletons. Sequencing used CD4+ T cells sorted from the ileum. The receptors stem from an adult with Crohn's disease.

The rearrangement links TRBV5-4 to TRBJ1-3, with D possibly matching TRBD1 (6 bases). This CDR3 comprises 15 residues. V shed 4 bases and J shed 3 bases, with 14 bases lying between them. The V gene's germline CDR1 is SGHNT and CDR2 YYREEE (reference sequence). In DNA, the CDR3 is TGTGCCAGCAGCCCAGGACAGAGGGGTGGAAACACCATATATTTT. As protein: CASSPGQRGGNTIYF.

The chain uses TRBV10-3 and TRBJ2-5; D is ambiguous. CDR3 length: 15 residues. The V end lost 3 bases, the J end lost 0 bases, and 11 bases lay between the germline ends. The germline V gene encodes CDR1 ENHRY and CDR2 SYGVKD. CDR3 sequence (DNA): TGTGCCATCAGTGACCCCTCGGTGTACCAAGAGACCCAGTACTTC. Translating it yields CAISDPSVYQETQYF.

The genes are TRBV6-5 and TRBJ1-4; a possible D gene is TRBD1 (5 bases). CDR3 length: 14 amino acids. In germline, CDR1 is MNHEY, CDR2 SVGAGI. Trimming removed 5 bases from V and 6 bases from J, with 13 bases in between. The CDR3 loop reads CASSDKGMDEKLFF. The CDR3 DNA is TGTGCCAGCAGTGACAAGGGGATGGATGAAAAACTGTTTTTT.

Turning to this clone: The sample holds other DNA sequences that translate to the same CDR3. The chain employs TRBV10-3 and TRBJ2-2; a possible D gene is TRBD1 (6 bases). This CDR3 region has 15 residues. V was trimmed by 2 bases and J by 1 base, leaving 8 bases between them. CDR1 ENHRY and CDR2 SYGVKD come from the germline V gene. CDR3 sequence (DNA): TGTGCCATCAGTGAGCGACAGGTGAACACCGGGGAGCTGTTTTTT. Protein product: CAISERQVNTGELFF.

This chain joins TRBV13 and TRBJ2-3, with 11 bases lining up with TRBD2. CDR3 length: 19 amino acids. CDR1 and CDR2 (germline): PRHDT, FYEKMQ (reference sequence). V lost 1 base, J lost 4 bases, and 13 bases stayed unmatched. CDR3 sequence: CASSLAGLAGLKGADTQYF. CDR3 nucleotide sequence: TGTGCCAGCAGCTTAGCTGGACTAGCGGGCCTCAAAGGCGCAGATACGCAGTATTTT.

The chain couples TRBV10-1 to TRBJ2-1; 9 nucleotides line up with TRBD1. V was clipped by 0 bases and J by 2 bases; unmatched bases: 5. CDR1 and CDR2 (germline): WNHNN, SYGVQD (reference sequence). The CDR3 is 17 amino acids. CDR3 protein: CASSESTGGDTYNEQFF. CDR3 coding DNA: TGCGCCAGCAGTGAGTCCACAGGGGGCGACACCTACAATGAGCAGTTCTTC.

With respect to this clone: The sample carries other DNA sequences with the same CDR3. This sequence joins TRBV5-1 and TRBJ2-5; TRBD2 agrees at 14 bases. This CDR3 spans 16 amino acids. CDR1 and CDR2 from the germline V gene are SGHRS and YFSETQ. The V segment lost 4 bases and the J segment 5 bases; nucleotides outside the gene matches: 7. For the CDR3, the DNA is TGCGCCAGCAGCGTGACTAGCGGGGGGGCTGGGGAGACCCAGTACTTC. This sequence encodes CASSVTSGGAGETQYF.

This clone turned up a few times. The V and J genes are TRBV10-1 and TRBJ2-3; 8 bases match TRBD2. This CDR3 region has 18 residues. V was clipped by 3 bases and J by 1 base; unmatched bases: 12. Germline CDR1 reads WNHNN; CDR2 reads SYGVQD (reference sequence). In nucleotides, the CDR3 is TGCGCCAGCAGTGACCCGGCGTCCAGAGCGGGGGGCACAGATACGCAGTATTTT. Its translation is CASSDPASRAGGTDTQYF.

V gene TRBV6-1 combines with J gene TRBJ2-5; the match to TRBD2 covers 11 bases. J gave up 6 bases and V 2 bases, and 8 bases lay outside the gene matches. The CDR3 is made up of 16 amino acids. Germline CDR1 and CDR2: MNHNS and SASEGT. The CDR3 bases are TGTGCCAGCAGTGAATGGTTAGCGGGGGGGCCAAAGACCCAGTACTTC. Its protein product is CASSEWLAGGPKTQYF.

The chain recombines TRBV7-2 with TRBJ2-5; 7 bases align to TRBD2. V lost 2 bases, J lost 5 bases, and 5 bases stayed unmatched. Germline V gene data show CDR1 as SGHTA and CDR2 as FQGNSA. The CDR3 has 14 residues. CDR3 DNA: TGTGCCAGCAGCTTAAGCGGGGTGGGGGAGACCCAGTACTTC. Residues: CASSLSGVGETQYF.

This sequence joins TRBV7-9 and TRBJ1-2; TRBD1 might be the D (6 bases). Germline V gene sequence: CDR1 SEHNR, CDR2 FQNEAQ (reference sequence). V was clipped by 5 bases and J by 1 base, with 20 bases between them. The CDR3 sequence is 17 residues long. In DNA form, the CDR3 reads TGTGCCAGCAGCGAATACAGGGTCGGGTCCCTTAACTATGGCTACACCTTC. This sequence encodes CASSEYRVGSLNYGYTF.

V usage is TRBV6-6 and J usage is TRBJ2-3, with 9 nucleotides matching TRBD1. With V trimmed by 5 bases and J by 3 bases, 3 bases remained unmatched. Germline V lookup: CDR1 MNHNY, CDR2 SVGAGI (reference sequence). CDR3 length: 14 amino acids. CDR3 loop: CASSKGQGTDTQYF. The CDR3 coding sequence is TGTGCCAGCAGTAAGGGACAGGGAACAGATACGCAGTATTTT.